What follows are 14 T cell receptor beta chains derived from one specimen sequenced in a study of cytomegalovirus exposure and HLA in healthy donors. A multiplex PCR was run with 60 Vbeta primers and 13 Jbeta primers. Only in-frame clones appear in the TCRdb table, and some are missing; sequencing was by immunoSEQ multiplex PCR. The repertoire holds approximately 130,000 clones, 81% seen once, with around 0.7% in the top ten. Sequenced: PBMCs. All receptors come from a man aged 18 to 30 in good health and CMV-seronegative.

This clone has a count of ten or more. The chain joins TRBV6-1 to TRBJ1-6, with D perhaps TRBD1 (5 bases). Germline values: CDR1 MNHNS, CDR2 SASEGT. The CDR3 has 14 residues. V was cut by 5 bases and J by 9 bases, with 14 bases left in between. The chain's CDR3 is CASSPGGGGSPLHF. The CDR3 DNA reads as TGTGCCAGCAGTCCTGGGGGAGGAGGTTCACCCCTCCACTTT.

The chain is built from TRBV9 and TRBJ1-2; 7 bases fit TRBD1. This CDR3 comprises 15 residues. Germline loops: CDR1 SGDLS, CDR2 YYNGEE. V was pared by 3 bases and J by 2 bases, with 7 bases of the junction left unmatched. CDR3 in amino acids: CASSGGTATNYGYTF. The DNA for the CDR3 is TGTGCCAGCAGCGGGGGGACAGCCACAAACTATGGCTACACCTTC.

The rearrangement links TRBV19 to TRBJ2-5, with 7 bases that match TRBD2. The CDR3 is 16 amino acids. The V and J ends lost 5 bases and 2 bases, in that order; junction bases with no gene match: 11. Germline V gives CDR1 LNHDA, CDR2 SQIVND (reference sequence). CDR3 bases: TGTGCCAGTAGTCCGATTGGGGGGGAGCGGCAAGAGACCCAGTACTTC. Translating it yields CASSPIGGERQETQYF.

This clone was seen a handful of times. The J gene is TRBJ1-2, the V gene TRBV15; possibly TRBD1 for D (6 bases). This CDR3 region has 14 residues. From germline, CDR1 is LNHNV and CDR2 YYDKDF (reference sequence). The V end was cut by 3 bases, the J end by 11 bases, with 19 bases between. The CDR3 sequence: CATSSQGTWLRYTF. The CDR3 coding sequence is TGTGCCACCAGCAGCCAGGGGACCTGGTTGAGATACACCTTC.

The chain recombines TRBV4-1 with TRBJ2-2; the D gene is possibly TRBD2 (7 bases). The CDR3 totals 16 residues. The germline V and J ends were trimmed by 6 bases and 6 bases, with 20 bases remaining between them. CDR1 and CDR2 (germline): MGHRA, YSYEKL. CDR3 protein: CASRGGLARLAGELFF. The CDR3 nucleotides read TGCGCCAGCAGGGGGGGGCTAGCCCGGCTGGCCGGGGAGCTGTTTTTT.

This clone was found a few times. The V and J genes are TRBV6-6 and TRBJ2-1, with a possible D match to TRBD1 (6 bases). The CDR3 contains 13 residues. V was trimmed by 6 bases and J by 12 bases, leaving 18 bases between them. Looked up from germline, CDR1 is MNHNY and CDR2 is SVGAGI (reference sequence). The CDR3 nucleotides are TGTGCCAGCAGATATTGGACAGACGAATCGCAGTTCTTC. Translated: CASRYWTDESQFF.

The chain couples TRBV19 to TRBJ1-3; D call uncertain. Germline V gives CDR1 LNHDA, CDR2 SQIVND (reference sequence). Trimming took off 3 bases at V and 0 bases at J, with 6 bases between the two ends. The CDR3 extends over 14 amino acids. The DNA of the CDR3 is TGTGCCAGTAGTATGGGAGGCTCTGGAAACACCATATATTTT. It yields the protein CASSMGGSGNTIYF.

This clone came up a few times. The chain joins TRBV5-6 to TRBJ2-7, with D uncertain. CDR3 length: 14 residues. V was pared by 0 bases and J by 0 bases, with 7 bases between. Germline V CDR1 and CDR2: SGHDT, YYEEEE. The CDR3 loop is CASSLGGSSYEQYF. The CDR3 coding sequence is TGTGCCAGCAGCTTGGGAGGTAGCTCCTACGAGCAGTACTTC.

The chain links TRBV19 to TRBJ2-5, with D uncertain. With the DNA end fitting TRBJ2-7 better, the J assignment may be wrong. Germline V gives CDR1 LNHDA, CDR2 SQIVND (reference sequence). The CDR3 sequence is 12 residues long. DNA of the CDR3: TGTGCCAGTAGTATTAGCAGCTACGAGCAGTACTTC. This sequence encodes CASSISSYEQYF.

This clone was seen more than once but under ten times. V and J are TRBV5-6 and TRBJ2-1, with D perhaps matching TRBD2 (6 bases). Trimming cost V 2 bases and J 5 bases, with 14 bases left between them. Germline V CDR1 and CDR2: SGHDT, YYEEEE. CDR3 length equals 15 residues. The CDR3 region has the DNA TGTGCCAGCAGCTTTTGGGGACTGGCCCACAATGAGCAGTTCTTC. Protein product: CASSFWGLAHNEQFF. The whole variable domain, filled in from reference TRBV5-6 and TRBJ2-1, reads DAGVTQSPTHLIKTRGQQVTLRCSPKSGHDTVSWYQQALGQGPQFIFQYYEEEERQRGNFPDRFSGHQFPNYSSELNVNALLLGDSALYLCASSFWGLAHNEQFFGPGTRLTVL.

This chain connects TRBV6-6 to TRBJ2-7; D gene ambiguous. This CDR3 comprises 12 residues. Germline CDR1 and CDR2: MNHNY and SVGAGI (reference sequence). Trimming removed 5 bases at V and 0 bases at J, with 5 bases between. This CDR3 is CASSKSSYEQYF. The CDR3 nucleotides read TGTGCCAGCAGTAAGAGCTCCTACGAGCAGTACTTC.

The V and J genes are TRBV21-1 and TRBJ2-5; the listed D gene, TRBD1, was not tested against the DNA. TRBV21-1 is flagged as a pseudogene. This CDR3 spans 13 amino acids. This CDR3 is CASSKGTQETQYF. For the CDR3, the DNA is TGTGCCAGCAGCAAAGGGACACAAGAGACCCAGTACTTC.

V gene TRBV7-9 combines with J gene TRBJ1-1, with TRBD1 as a possible D gene (5 bases). The CDR3 is 15 amino acids. V was clipped by 2 bases and J by 2 bases, with 12 bases between them. Germline values: CDR1 SEHNR, CDR2 FQNEAQ (reference sequence). CDR3 protein: CASSLFREPNTEAFF. The DNA for the CDR3 is TGTGCCAGCAGCTTATTCAGGGAACCTAACACTGAAGCTTTCTTT.

This chain links TRBV6-5 with TRBJ1-3, with 9 nucleotides matching TRBD1. The CDR3 has 14 amino acids. The V segment lost 6 bases and the J segment 2 bases; nucleotides outside the gene matches: 2. Germline V gives CDR1 MNHEY, CDR2 SVGAGI. The CDR3 DNA reads TGTGCCAGCAGGACAGGGGGGACTGGAAACACCATATATTTT. Protein: CASRTGGTGNTIYF.